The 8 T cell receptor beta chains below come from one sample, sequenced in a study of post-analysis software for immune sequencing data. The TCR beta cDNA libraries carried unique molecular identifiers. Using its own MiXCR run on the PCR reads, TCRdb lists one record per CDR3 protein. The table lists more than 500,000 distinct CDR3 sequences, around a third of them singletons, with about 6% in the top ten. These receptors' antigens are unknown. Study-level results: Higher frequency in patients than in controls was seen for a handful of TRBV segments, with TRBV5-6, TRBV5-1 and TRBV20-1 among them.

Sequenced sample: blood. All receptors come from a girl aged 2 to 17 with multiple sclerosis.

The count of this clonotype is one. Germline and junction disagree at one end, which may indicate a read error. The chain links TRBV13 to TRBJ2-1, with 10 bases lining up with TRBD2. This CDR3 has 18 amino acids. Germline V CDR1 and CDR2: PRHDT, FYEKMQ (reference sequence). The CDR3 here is CAGRPTGLAESSYNEQFF. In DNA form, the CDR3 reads TGTGCCGGCAGACCTACTGGACTAGCGGAGAGCTCCTACAATGAGCAGTTCTTC.

The CDR3 DNA sequence: TGTGCCAGCAGTGACGGGCTGGGAGGGAGCTCCTACAATGAGCAGTTCTTC. Translation: CASSDGLGGSSYNEQFF. This rearrangement joins TRBV6-1 to TRBJ2-1; 7 bases match TRBD2. Germline CDR1 MNHNS, CDR2 SASEGT. Trimming at V came to 3 bases and at J to 0 bases, leaving 8 bases not matched to a gene. This CDR3 has 17 residues.

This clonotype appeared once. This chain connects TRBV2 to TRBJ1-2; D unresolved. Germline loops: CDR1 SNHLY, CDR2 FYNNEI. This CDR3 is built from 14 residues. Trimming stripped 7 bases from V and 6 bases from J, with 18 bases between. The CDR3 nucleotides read TGTGCCAGCACCCTCCTGGGCCCAGACAATGGCTACACCTTC. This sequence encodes CASTLLGPDNGYTF.

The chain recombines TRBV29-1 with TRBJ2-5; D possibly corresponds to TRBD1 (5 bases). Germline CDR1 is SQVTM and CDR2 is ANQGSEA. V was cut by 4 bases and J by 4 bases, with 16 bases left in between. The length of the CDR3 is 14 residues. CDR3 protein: CSVGQGTKAETQYF. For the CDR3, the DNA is TGCAGCGTTGGGCAGGGAACGAAAGCAGAGACCCAGTACTTC. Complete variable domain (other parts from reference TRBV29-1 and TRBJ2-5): SAVISQKPSRDICQRGTSLTIQCQVDSQVTMMFWYRQQPGQSLTLIATANQGSEATYESGFVIDKFPISRPNLTFSTLTVSNMSPEDSSIYLCSVGQGTKAETQYFGPGTRLLVL.

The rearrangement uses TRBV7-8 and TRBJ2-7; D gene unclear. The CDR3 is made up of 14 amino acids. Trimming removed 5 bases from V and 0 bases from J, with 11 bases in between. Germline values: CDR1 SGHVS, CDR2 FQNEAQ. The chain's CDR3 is CASSPPRSSYEQYF. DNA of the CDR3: TGTGCCAGCAGCCCTCCAAGGAGCTCCTACGAGCAGTACTTC.

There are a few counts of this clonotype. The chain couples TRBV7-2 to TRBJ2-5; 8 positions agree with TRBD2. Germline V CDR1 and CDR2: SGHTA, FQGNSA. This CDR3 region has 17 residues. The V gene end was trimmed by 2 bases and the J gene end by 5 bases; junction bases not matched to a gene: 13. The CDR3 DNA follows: TGTGCCAGCAGCTTATATCTAGCGGGTCTCCTCGGGGAGACCCAGTACTTC. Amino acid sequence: CASSLYLAGLLGETQYF.

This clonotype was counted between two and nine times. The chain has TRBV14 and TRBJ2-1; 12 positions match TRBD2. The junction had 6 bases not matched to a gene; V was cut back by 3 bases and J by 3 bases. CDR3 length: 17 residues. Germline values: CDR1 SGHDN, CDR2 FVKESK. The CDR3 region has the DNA TGTGCCAGCAGCCAGAGGACTAGCGGGGTAATCTACAATGAGCAGTTCTTC. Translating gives CASSQRTSGVIYNEQFF. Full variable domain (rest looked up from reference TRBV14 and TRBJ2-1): EAGVTQFPSHSVIEKGQTVTLRCDPISGHDNLYWYRRVMGKEIKFLLHFVKESKQDESGMPNNRFLAERTGGTYSTLKVQPAELEDSGVYFCASSQRTSGVIYNEQFFGPGTRLTVL.

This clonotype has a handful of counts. DNA of the CDR3: TGTGCCAGCAGTGCCGGGACAGAAAATCAGCCCCAGCATTTT. Translated: CASSAGTENQPQHF. J is TRBJ1-5 and V is TRBV6-6; 7 bases map to TRBD1. Germline V gene data show CDR1 as MNHNY and CDR2 as SVGAGI (reference sequence). Trimming took 5 bases from V and 4 from J; bases not matched to a gene: 5. There are 14 residues in the CDR3.